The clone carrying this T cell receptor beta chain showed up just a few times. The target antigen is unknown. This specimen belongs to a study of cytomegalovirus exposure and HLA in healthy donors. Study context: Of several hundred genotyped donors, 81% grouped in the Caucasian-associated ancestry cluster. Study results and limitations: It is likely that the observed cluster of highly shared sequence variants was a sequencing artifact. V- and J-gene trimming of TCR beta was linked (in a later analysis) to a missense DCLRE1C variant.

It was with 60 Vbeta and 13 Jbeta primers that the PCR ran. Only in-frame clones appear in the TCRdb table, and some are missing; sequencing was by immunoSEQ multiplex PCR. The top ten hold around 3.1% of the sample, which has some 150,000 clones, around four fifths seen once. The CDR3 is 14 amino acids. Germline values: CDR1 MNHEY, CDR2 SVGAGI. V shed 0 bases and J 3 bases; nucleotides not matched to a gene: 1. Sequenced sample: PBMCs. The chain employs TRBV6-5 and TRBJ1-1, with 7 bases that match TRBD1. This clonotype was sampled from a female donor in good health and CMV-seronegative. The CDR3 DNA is TGTGCCAGCAGTTACTCTGACAGGGACACTGAAGCTTTCTTT. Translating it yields CASSYSDRDTEAFF.